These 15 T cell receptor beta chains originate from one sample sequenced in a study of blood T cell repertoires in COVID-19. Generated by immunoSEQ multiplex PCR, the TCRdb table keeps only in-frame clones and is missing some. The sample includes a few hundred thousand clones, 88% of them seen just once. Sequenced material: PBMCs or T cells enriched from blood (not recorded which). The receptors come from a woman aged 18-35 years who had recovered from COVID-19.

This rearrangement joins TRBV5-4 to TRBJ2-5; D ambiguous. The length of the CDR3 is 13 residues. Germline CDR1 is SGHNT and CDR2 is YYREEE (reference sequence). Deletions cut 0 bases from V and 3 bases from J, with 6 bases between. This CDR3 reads CASSLVAEETQYF. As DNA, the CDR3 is TGTGCCAGCAGCTTGGTGGCCGAAGAGACCCAGTACTTC.

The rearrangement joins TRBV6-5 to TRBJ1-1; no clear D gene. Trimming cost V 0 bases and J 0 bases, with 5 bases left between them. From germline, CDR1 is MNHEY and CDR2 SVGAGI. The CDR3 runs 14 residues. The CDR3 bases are TGTGCCAGCAGTTACTCTACGGTGAACACTGAAGCTTTCTTT. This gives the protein CASSYSTVNTEAFF.

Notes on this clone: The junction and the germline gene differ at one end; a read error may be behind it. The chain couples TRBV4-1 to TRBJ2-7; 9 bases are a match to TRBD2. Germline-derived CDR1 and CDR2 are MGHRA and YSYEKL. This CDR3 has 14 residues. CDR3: CASSQAGGVYEQYF. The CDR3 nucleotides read TGCGCCAGCAGTCAAGCGGGGGGAGTCTACGAGCAGTACTTC.

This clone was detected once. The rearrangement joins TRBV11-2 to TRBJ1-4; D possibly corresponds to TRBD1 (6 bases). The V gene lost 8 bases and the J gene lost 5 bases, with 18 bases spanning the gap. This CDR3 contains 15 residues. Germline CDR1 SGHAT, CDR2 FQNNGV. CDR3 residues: CASSIRTGLNEKLFF. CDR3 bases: TGTGCCAGCTCAATAAGAACAGGGTTAAATGAAAAACTGTTTTTT.

CDR3 in amino acids: CASSEAQGGQETQYF. The DNA for the CDR3 is TGTGCCAGCAGTGAAGCGCAAGGGGGACAAGAGACCCAGTACTTC. This sequence joins TRBV6-1 and TRBJ2-5; possibly TRBD1 for D (6 bases). The CDR3 sequence is 15 residues long. Germline V CDR1 and CDR2: MNHNS, SASEGT. V lost 0 bases to trimming and J lost 2 bases, with 10 bases between them.

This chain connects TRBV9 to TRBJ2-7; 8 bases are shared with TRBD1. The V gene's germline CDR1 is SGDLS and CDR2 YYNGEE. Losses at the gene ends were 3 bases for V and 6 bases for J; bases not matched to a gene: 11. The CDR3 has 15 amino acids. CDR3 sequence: CASSAMTGEASEQYF. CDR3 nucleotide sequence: TGTGCCAGCAGCGCCATGACAGGGGAAGCCAGCGAGCAGTACTTC.

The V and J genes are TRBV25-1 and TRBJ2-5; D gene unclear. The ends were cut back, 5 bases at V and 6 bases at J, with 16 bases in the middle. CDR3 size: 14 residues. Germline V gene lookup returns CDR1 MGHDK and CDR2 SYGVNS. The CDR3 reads CASSSAGSVKTQYF. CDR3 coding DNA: TGTGCCAGCAGTAGTGCCGGCAGCGTAAAGACCCAGTACTTC.

CDR3 sequence (DNA): TGTGCCAGCAGCTTAAGCCCAGGGCGGGGCGAGCAGTACTTC. Translated: CASSLSPGRGEQYF. This rearrangement joins TRBV7-9 to TRBJ2-7; TRBD2 is a possible D gene (6 bases). The CDR3 contains 14 residues. V was trimmed by 2 bases and J by 6 bases, leaving 14 bases between them. CDR1 and CDR2 from the germline V gene are SEHNR and FQNEAQ (reference sequence).

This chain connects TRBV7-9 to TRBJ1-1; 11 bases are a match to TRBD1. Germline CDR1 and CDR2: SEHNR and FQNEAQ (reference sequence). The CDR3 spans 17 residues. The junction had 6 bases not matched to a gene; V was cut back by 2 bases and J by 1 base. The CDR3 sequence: CASSLLGQGDRNTEAFF. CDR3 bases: TGTGCCAGCAGCTTACTGGGACAGGGGGATCGGAACACTGAAGCTTTCTTT.

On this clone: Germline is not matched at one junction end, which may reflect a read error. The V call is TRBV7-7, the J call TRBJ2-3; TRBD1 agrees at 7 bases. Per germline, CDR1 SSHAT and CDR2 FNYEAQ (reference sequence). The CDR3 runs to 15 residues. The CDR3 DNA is TGTGCTAGCAGCTTAGGCTGGGACAGTCCAGATACGCAGTATTTT. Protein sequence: CASSLGWDSPDTQYF.

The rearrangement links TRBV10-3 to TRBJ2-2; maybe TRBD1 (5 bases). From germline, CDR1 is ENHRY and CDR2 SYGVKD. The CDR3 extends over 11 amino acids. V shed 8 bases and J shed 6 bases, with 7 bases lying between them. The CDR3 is CAIDRAGELFF. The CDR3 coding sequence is TGTGCCATCGACAGAGCCGGGGAGCTGTTTTTT.

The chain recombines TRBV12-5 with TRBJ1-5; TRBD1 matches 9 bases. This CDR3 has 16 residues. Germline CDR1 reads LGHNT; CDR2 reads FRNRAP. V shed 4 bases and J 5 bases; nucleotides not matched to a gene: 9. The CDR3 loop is CASGSPGDREDQPQHF. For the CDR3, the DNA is TGTGCTAGTGGTTCCCCTGGGGACAGGGAGGATCAGCCCCAGCATTTT. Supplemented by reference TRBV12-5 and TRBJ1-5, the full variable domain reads DARVTQTPRHKVTEMGQEVTMRCQPILGHNTVFWYRQTMMQGLELLAYFRNRAPLDDSGMPKDRFSAEMPDATLATLKIQPSEPRDSAVYFCASGSPGDREDQPQHFGDGTRLSIL.

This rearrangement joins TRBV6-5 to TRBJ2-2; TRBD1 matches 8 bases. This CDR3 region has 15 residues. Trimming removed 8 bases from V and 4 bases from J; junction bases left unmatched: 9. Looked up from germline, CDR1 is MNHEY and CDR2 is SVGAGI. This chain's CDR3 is CASGSGGAGTGELFF. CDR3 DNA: TGTGCCAGCGGTTCAGGGGGCGCGGGCACCGGGGAGCTGTTTTTT.

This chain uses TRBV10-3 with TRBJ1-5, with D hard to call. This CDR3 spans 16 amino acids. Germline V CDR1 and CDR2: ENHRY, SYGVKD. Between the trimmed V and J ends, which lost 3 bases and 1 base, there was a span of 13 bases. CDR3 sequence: CAISDSRGRSNQPQHF. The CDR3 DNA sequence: TGTGCCATCAGTGACTCCCGGGGAAGGAGCAATCAGCCCCAGCATTTT.

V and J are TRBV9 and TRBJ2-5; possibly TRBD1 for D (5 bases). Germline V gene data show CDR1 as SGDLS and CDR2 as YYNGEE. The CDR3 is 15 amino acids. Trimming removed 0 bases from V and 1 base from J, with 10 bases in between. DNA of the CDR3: TGTGCCAGCAGCGTAGGCTCGACAGCCCAAGAGACCCAGTACTTC. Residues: CASSVGSTAQETQYF.